Each of the 3 T cell receptor beta chains below was sequenced from the same sample in a study of T cell repertoires in cytomegalovirus infection. TCRdb re-derived calls from the reads in MiXCR, one entry per CDR3 protein. Of about 150,000 distinct CDR3 sequences detected, 15% to 20% appear once; the ten largest clones hold 15% to 20%. The material sequenced was CD8+ T cells from PBMCs. The source is a human donor in good health (CMV status not recorded). Some clones in this sample may be carry-over from other donors' samples.

This chain connects TRBV7-9 to TRBJ2-2; a weak D match, TRBD1 (6 bases). The CDR3 runs 15 residues. Germline V gene data show CDR1 as SEHNR and CDR2 as FQNEAQ (reference sequence). V shed 4 bases and J shed 5 bases, with 14 bases lying between them. The CDR3 protein is CASSSRGSQTGELFF. DNA for the CDR3: TGTGCCAGCAGCTCTAGGGGGTCCCAAACCGGGGAGCTGTTTTTT.

This clonotype was found a few times. The chain uses TRBV14 and TRBJ2-7; either TRBD1 or TRBD2 may supply D (5 bases each). CDR1 and CDR2 from the germline V gene are SGHDN and FVKESK. Trimming took 4 bases from V and 3 from J, leaving 13 bases between them. CDR3 size: 14 residues. CDR3 region: CASSRLRDGYEQYF. For the CDR3, the DNA is TGTGCCAGCAGCCGCCTCCGGGACGGCTACGAGCAGTACTTC.

In its sample, this clonotype was seen many times. The V call is TRBV7-2, the J call TRBJ2-1, with D perhaps TRBD1 (6 bases). Deletions cut 2 bases from V and 2 bases from J, with 10 bases between. The germline CDR1 and CDR2 sequences are SGHTA and FQGNSA. The CDR3 covers 15 residues. CDR3: CASSLNWGPYNEQFF. Written as DNA, the CDR3 is TGTGCCAGCAGCTTAAACTGGGGGCCCTACAATGAGCAGTTCTTC.